This is a list of T cell receptor beta chains from one sample in a study of T cell responses to AZD1222 COVID-19 vaccine. The repertoire was sequenced with immunoSEQ multiplex PCR; TCRdb's copy has only in-frame clones and lacks some. The top ten hold about 3.5% of the sample, which has about 200,000 clones, about nine tenths seen once. This sample comprised peripheral blood, obtained 28 days after the second AZD1222 dose. Every receptor here comes from an adult who received the AZD1222 COVID-19 vaccine. The CDR3 runs from the conserved cysteine through the conserved F or W. Fields, in order: clone size, V gene, CDR3 length, J gene, D gene, CDR3 DNA, CDR3 protein. D genes are given only for firm matches. The size entry is marked missing in some rows and otherwise reads once, few, many or a size class.

>NA|TRBV19|15|TRBJ2-7|NA
TGTGCCAGTAGTATAGACGGCAGCCTAGCCTACGAGCAGTACTTC
CASSIDGSLAYEQYF
>NA|TRBV6-1|12|TRBJ2-1|NA
TGTGCCAGCAGTGAAGCGCTCCATGAGCAGTTCTTC
CASSEALHEQFF
>NA|TRBV6-2/TRBV6-3|15|TRBJ1-5|TRBD1
TGTGCCAGCAGCTCCGGACAGGTTACCAATCAGCCCCAGCATTTT
CASSSGQVTNQPQHF
>NA|TRBV28|14|TRBJ1-5|NA
TGTGCCAGCAGTTCCATACTGGCCAATCAGCCCCAGCATTTT
CASSSILANQPQHF
>NA|TRBV5-5|12|TRBJ2-7|NA
TGTGCCAGCAGCTTGACAGACTACGAGCAGTACTTC
CASSLTDYEQYF
>NA|TRBV6-1|16|TRBJ2-7|NA
TGTGCCAGCAGTGAAGGCCCCGGGACCCTCACCGGTCGGCAGTACTTC
CASSEGPGTLTGRQYF
>NA|TRBV18|16|TRBJ1-3|NA
TGTGCCAGCTCCCCCACGGGGCAGGGAGCCGGAAACACCATATATTTT
CASSPTGQGAGNTIYF
>NA|TRBV25-1|13|TRBJ2-1|NA
TGTGCCAGCTCCAGGGGGGTCGCCAATGAGCAGTTCTTC
CASSRGVANEQFF
>NA|TRBV2|15|TRBJ2-7|NA
TGTGCCAGCAGTGATATGGGCAGGGTAGCCTACGAGCAGTACTTC
CASSDMGRVAYEQYF
>NA|TRBV13|13|TRBJ2-5|NA
TGTGCCAGCAGCGCCCGTTCTAGGGAGACCCAGTACTTC
CASSARSRETQYF
>NA|TRBV7-3|16|TRBJ2-1|TRBD2
TGTGCCAGCAGCTTAATTCGGCGGGAGGACTACAATGAGCAGTTCTTC
CASSLIRREDYNEQFF
>NA|TRBV5-1|17|TRBJ2-3|TRBD2
TGCGCCAGCAGCTTGGGGTCTAGCGGGAGGTTCACAGATACGCAGTATTTT
CASSLGSSGRFTDTQYF
>NA|TRBV7-2|15|TRBJ1-3|NA
TGTGCCAGCAGGTCGGGAGCCAACTCTGGAAACACCATATATTTT
CASRSGANSGNTIYF
>NA|TRBV15|13|TRBJ2-7|TRBD1
TGTGCCACCAGCATCCTAAGGGGGCCCGAGCAGTACTTC
CATSILRGPEQYF
>NA|TRBV7-7|16|TRBJ2-5|TRBD1
TGTGCTAGCAGTGAATGGACAGGGGGCTTCCAAGAGACCCAGTACTTC
CASSEWTGGFQETQYF
>NA|TRBV19|12|TRBJ1-5|NA
TGTGCCAGTTCCGACATCTACCAGCCCCAGCATTTT
CASSDIYQPQHF
>few|TRBV5-6|15|TRBJ1-2|NA
TGTGCCAGCAGCCCGGTGGAGCCGTCTAACTATGGCTACACCTTC
CASSPVEPSNYGYTF
>NA|TRBV7-7|13|TRBJ2-2|TRBD1
TGTGCTAGCCGGGACAGGGGCACCGGGGAGCTGTTTTTT
CASRDRGTGELFF
>NA|TRBV6-1|15|TRBJ2-2|NA
TGTGCCAGCAGTGAAATTTGGCGGAACACCGGGGAGCTGTTTTTT
CASSEIWRNTGELFF
>NA|TRBV11-2|13|TRBJ2-7|NA
TGTGCCAGCAGCTTATCAGCGGAGGGATTCGCGTACTTC
CASSLSAEGFAYF
>NA|TRBV14|13|TRBJ2-7|TRBD1
TGTGCCAGCAGACTGACAGGGAGCTACGAGCAGTACTTC
CASRLTGSYEQYF
>NA|TRBV24-1|16|TRBJ2-7|TRBD1
TGTGCCACCAGTGATTACACCGGGACAGGGGTCCACGAGCAGTACTTC
CATSDYTGTGVHEQYF
>NA|TRBV19|13|TRBJ1-5|NA
TGTGCCAGCAGAACCGCGGGCAATCAGCCCCAGCATTTT
CASRTAGNQPQHF
>once|TRBV24-1|16|TRBJ2-3|TRBD1
TGTGCCACCAGTGGCCCTGTTTACAGGGGGACAGATACGCAGTATTTT
CATSGPVYRGTDTQYF
>NA|TRBV28|12|TRBJ1-2|NA
TGTGCCAGCAGTGGACGGGGCTATGGCTACACCTTC
CASSGRGYGYTF
>NA|TRBV5-6|11|TRBJ2-1|NA
TGTGCCAGCACCCCGTTAAATGAGCAGTTCTTC
CASTPLNEQFF
>NA|TRBV28|16|TRBJ2-5|TRBD1
TGTGCCAGCAGTTTACTTCCGGGACAGGGTTACGGGACCCAGTACTTC
CASSLLPGQGYGTQYF
>NA|TRBV3-1/TRBV3-2|23|TRBJ1-6|TRBD1
TGTGCCAGCAGCCAAGATCGGCTTGATGGGGGACAGGGGTTAAGTCCCTATAATTCACCCCTCCACTTT
CASSQDRLDGGQGLSPYNSPLHF
>NA|TRBV9|18|TRBJ2-1|NA
TGTGCCAGCAGCCCTAGCTTAGGAGGGGGCGCTAGGGGGGATGAGCAGTTCTTC
CASSPSLGGGARGDEQFF
>NA|TRBV11-2|16|TRBJ2-5|TRBD2
TGTGCCAGCAGGAGACTAGCGGGAGGGCCGGGAGAGACCCAGTACTTC
CASRRLAGGPGETQYF
>NA|TRBV18|11|TRBJ2-1|NA
TGTGCCAGCTCACTTTACAATGAGCAGTTCTTC
CASSLYNEQFF
>NA|TRBV7-9|14|TRBJ2-7|NA
TGTGCCAGCAGCTTAATCGAGGGGACGGGGGAGCAGTACTTC
CASSLIEGTGEQYF
>NA|TRBV4-1|15|TRBJ2-2|TRBD1
TGCGCCAGCAGTGAGGGGGCCCTAAACACCGGGGAGCTGTTTTTT
CASSEGALNTGELFF
>NA|TRBV2|11|TRBJ1-2|NA
TGTGCCAGCGGGTTTTCCTATGGCTACACCTTC
CASGFSYGYTF
>NA|TRBV11-2|13|TRBJ2-7|TRBD1
TGTGCCAGCAGCTACCGGACAGGGTACGAGCAGTACTTC
CASSYRTGYEQYF
>NA|TRBV5-4|17|TRBJ2-7|TRBD2
TGTGCCAGCAGCTGGGGGGGACTAGCGGGAAAGTCGGGCGAGCAGTACTTC
CASSWGGLAGKSGEQYF
>NA|TRBV3-1/TRBV3-2|13|TRBJ2-2|NA
TGTGCCAGCAGCCAAACGAACACCGGGGAGCTGTTTTTT
CASSQTNTGELFF
>NA|TRBV16|17|TRBJ1-2|NA
TGTGCCAGCAGCGGGCCGGGACAAGGGGCCTCTAACTATGGCTACACCTTC
CASSGPGQGASNYGYTF
>NA|TRBV9|15|TRBJ1-6|NA
TGTGCCAGCAGCGTAGGGGAGGGCAGGGGCTCACCCCTCCACTTT
CASSVGEGRGSPLHF